These 32 T cell receptor beta chains share one sample of origin, sequenced in a study of technical replicates of blood from a handful of donors. Data came from immunoSEQ multiplex PCR; TCRdb stores just in-frame clones and leaves some out. In the table there are 68,000 or so clones, roughly 97% of which are singletons. Specimen: T cells isolated from PBMCs. Receptors were obtained from a human donor in good health.

J is TRBJ1-1 and V is TRBV10-3; perhaps TRBD1 as D (6 bases). This CDR3 has 18 residues. The ends were cut back, 4 bases at V and 0 bases at J, with 21 bases in the middle. Germline V gives CDR1 ENHRY, CDR2 SYGVKD. The CDR3 loop reads CAISGDFSRDMMNTEAFF. The DNA of the CDR3 is TGTGCCATCAGTGGGGATTTCAGCCGGGACATGATGAACACTGAAGCTTTCTTT.

The chain has TRBV6-6 and TRBJ1-5; possible D gene TRBD1, 5 bases. The CDR3 is made up of 15 amino acids. V was pared by 6 bases and J by 4 bases, with 16 bases between. Per the germline V gene, CDR1 is MNHNY and CDR2 is SVGAGI (reference sequence). DNA for the CDR3: TGTGCCAGCAGCCGGGGGTGGGAACGGAATCAGCCCCAGCATTTT. It codes for CASSRGWERNQPQHF.

This clone appeared once. The gene calls are TRBV5-1 and TRBJ1-3; D perhaps matches TRBD1 (5 bases). CDR1 and CDR2 from the germline V gene are SGHRS and YFSETQ. V was cut by 4 bases and J by 3 bases, with 11 bases left in between. This CDR3 has 14 amino acids. CDR3 sequence (DNA): TGCGCCAGCAGCCCAGGGTTCGATGGAAACACCATATATTTT. It encodes CASSPGFDGNTIYF.

The V call is TRBV6-1, the J call TRBJ2-7; maybe TRBD1 (5 bases). Germline CDR1 and CDR2: MNHNS and SASEGT. The V end was cut by 4 bases, the J end by 4 bases, with 17 bases between. CDR3 length: 15 amino acids. CDR3 protein: CASSVSDSRLYEQYF. The CDR3 nucleotides read TGTGCCAGCAGTGTGAGCGACAGCCGCCTTTACGAGCAGTACTTC.

The V gene is TRBV30, the J gene TRBJ1-3; D not certain. V was shortened by 4 bases and J by 0 bases, with 10 bases between the two germline ends. CDR1 and CDR2 from the germline V gene are GTSNPN and SVGIG (reference sequence). The CDR3 length is 14 residues. The CDR3, as DNA: TGTGCCTGGACGGCAGACTTCTCTGGAAACACCATATATTTT. Protein: CAWTADFSGNTIYF.

CDR3 coding DNA: TGTGCCAGCAGCTTAGATGCGGGAGGCTCCTACGAGCAGTACTTC. Amino acid sequence: CASSLDAGGSYEQYF. V and J are TRBV7-9 and TRBJ2-7; 8 nucleotides agree with TRBD2. Germline V gene sequence: CDR1 SEHNR, CDR2 FQNEAQ (reference sequence). Losses at the gene ends were 1 base for V and 0 bases for J; bases not matched to a gene: 2. The CDR3 spans 15 residues.

The CDR3 DNA sequence: TGTGCCAGCAGTTTTCAGGGGGCGTATGGCTACACCTTC. It is translated as CASSFQGAYGYTF. The rearrangement uses TRBV27 and TRBJ1-2; 8 bases match TRBD1. Germline lookup yields CDR1 MNHEY and CDR2 SMNVEV (reference sequence). V dropped 3 bases and J dropped 5; count of bases not matched to a gene: 2. The length of the CDR3 is 13 residues.

The chain employs TRBV6-5 and TRBJ2-7; tentatively, D is TRBD1 (6 bases). The CDR3 length is 15 residues. The V and J ends lost 8 bases and 3 bases respectively, with 20 bases between them. The germline CDR1 and CDR2 sequences are MNHEY and SVGAGI. This CDR3 is CASGIPGTRYYEQYF. DNA of the CDR3: TGTGCCAGCGGTATTCCCGGGACACGCTACTACGAGCAGTACTTC.

The rearrangement joins TRBV7-6 to TRBJ1-2; D not resolved. Germline V CDR1 and CDR2: SGHVS, FNYEAQ. The CDR3 covers 14 residues. V was pared by 1 base and J by 2 bases, with 8 bases between. The CDR3 DNA is TGTGCCAGCAGCTTAGGGGAGGGAAACTATGGCTACACCTTC. Its translation: CASSLGEGNYGYTF. Based on the CDR3 plus reference TRBV7-6 and TRBJ1-2, the full variable domain is GAGVSQSPRYKVTKRGQDVALRCDPISGHVSLYWYRQALGQGPEFLTYFNYEAQQDKSGLPNDRFSAERPEGSISTLTIQRTEQRDSAMYRCASSLGEGNYGYTFGSGTRLTVV.

The chain recombines TRBV30 with TRBJ1-2; the match to TRBD1 covers 8 bases. Losses at the gene ends were 0 bases for V and 4 bases for J; bases not matched to a gene: 1. CDR3 length: 13 amino acids. Germline assignment: CDR1 GTSNPN and CDR2 SVGIG (reference sequence). For the CDR3, the DNA is TGTGCCTGGAGTGTCCAGGGGGCCTATGGCTACACCTTC. The encoded protein is CAWSVQGAYGYTF.

The gene calls are TRBV10-2 and TRBJ2-3; D unresolved. V lost 2 bases to trimming and J lost 1 base, with 19 bases between them. This CDR3 comprises 18 residues. Germline V gene data show CDR1 as WSHSY and CDR2 as SAAADI. Here the CDR3 reads CASSEGPQRPSGTDTQYF. In DNA, the CDR3 is TGCGCCAGCAGTGAGGGGCCCCAGAGACCCTCGGGCACAGATACGCAGTATTTT.

The chain carries TRBV6-4 and TRBJ2-1; 9 nucleotides match TRBD2. J lost 3 bases, V lost 0 bases, and 3 bases had no gene match. The CDR3 runs 16 residues. The germline V gene encodes CDR1 MRHNA and CDR2 SNTAGT. CDR3: CASSDSRTSVYNEQFF. In DNA form, the CDR3 reads TGTGCCAGCAGTGACTCAAGGACTAGCGTCTACAATGAGCAGTTCTTC.

The chain recombines TRBV5-6 with TRBJ2-1, with 8 bases identical to TRBD2. With V trimmed by 3 bases and J by 7 bases, 9 bases remained unmatched. Germline V gene data show CDR1 as SGHDT and CDR2 as YYEEEE. The CDR3 covers 15 residues. The CDR3 DNA sequence: TGTGCCAGCAGCTCGGGACTAGAGCTGAGGAATGAGCAGTTCTTC. Translation: CASSSGLELRNEQFF. Variable domain in full (rest from reference TRBV5-6 and TRBJ2-1): DAGVTQSPTHLIKTRGQQVTLRCSPKSGHDTVSWYQQALGQGPQFIFQYYEEEERQRGNFPDRFSGHQFPNYSSELNVNALLLGDSALYLCASSSGLELRNEQFFGPGTRLTVL.

The chain carries TRBV6-5 and TRBJ2-1; D not resolved. This CDR3 comprises 11 residues. Per germline, CDR1 MNHEY and CDR2 SVGAGI. Deletions cut 8 bases from V and 10 bases from J, with 12 bases between. The CDR3 here is CASFSVSEQFF. The CDR3, as DNA: TGTGCCAGCTTTTCGGTTTCGGAGCAGTTCTTC.

V is TRBV16 and J is TRBJ1-4; D call uncertain. CDR1 and CDR2 from the germline V gene are KGHSY and FQNENV. Trimming took off 4 bases at V and 3 bases at J, with 9 bases between the two ends. The CDR3 runs 14 residues. CDR3 in DNA: TGTGCCAGCAGCCCCGGGAAGGCTAATGAAAAACTGTTTTTT. Its protein is CASSPGKANEKLFF.

This clone occurred once. V is TRBV6-5 and J is TRBJ2-3; D gene ambiguous. The V end lost 2 bases, the J end lost 1 base, and 10 bases lay between the germline ends. The CDR3 loop spans 15 amino acids. Germline assignment: CDR1 MNHEY and CDR2 SVGAGI. The CDR3 DNA reads as TGTGCCAGCAGTTACGCGCTTGATGGCACAGATACGCAGTATTTT. This encodes CASSYALDGTDTQYF.

This chain uses TRBV30 with TRBJ1-1; 12 bases line up with TRBD1. CDR3 length: 13 amino acids. CDR1 and CDR2 (germline): GTSNPN, SVGIG (reference sequence). Unmatched junction bases numbered 7, after V lost 7 bases and J lost 7 bases. CDR3 nucleotides: TGTGCCTTCCAGGGACAGGGGGCCGGTGAAGCTTTCTTT. Encoded protein: CAFQGQGAGEAFF.

This chain uses TRBV6-5 with TRBJ1-1; maybe TRBD1 (5 bases). The CDR3 length is 14 residues. From germline, CDR1 is MNHEY and CDR2 SVGAGI. Trimming shortened V by 2 bases and J by 4 bases, and 11 bases separated the two germline ends. CDR3: CASSYAGSPTEAFF. The CDR3 DNA is TGTGCCAGCAGTTACGCAGGGTCCCCCACTGAAGCTTTCTTT.

As to this clone: The same CDR3 is also encoded by other DNA sequences in this sample. The CDR3 DNA sequence: TGTGCCAGCGGGACTAGCGGGAGTTACGAGCAGTACTTC. Its protein is CASGTSGSYEQYF. The chain carries TRBV19 and TRBJ2-7, with TRBD2 matching over 14 bases. Trimming cost V 9 bases and J 4 bases; bases outside gene matches: 2. CDR1 and CDR2 (germline): LNHDA, SQIVND (reference sequence). CDR3 length: 13 residues.

The gene calls are TRBV7-3 and TRBJ1-1; perhaps TRBD1 as D (5 bases). Trimming took off 4 bases at V and 1 base at J, with 13 bases between the two ends. The CDR3 loop spans 15 amino acids. Germline V gene lookup returns CDR1 SGHTA and CDR2 FQGTGA. In DNA form, the CDR3 reads TGTGCCAGCAGCTCACGAACGACAGAGAACACTGAAGCTTTCTTT. It translates to CASSSRTTENTEAFF.

This chain joins TRBV11-3 and TRBJ2-7; no definite D call. Between the trimmed V and J ends, which lost 5 bases and 2 bases, there was a span of 13 bases. This CDR3 comprises 14 residues. Per germline, CDR1 SGHNT and CDR2 YENEEA. CDR3 sequence: CASSPIAAPYEQYF. The CDR3 bases are TGTGCCAGCAGCCCGATAGCCGCCCCCTACGAGCAGTACTTC. The complete variable domain, with remaining parts taken from reference TRBV11-3 and TRBJ2-7, reads EAGVVQSPRYKIIEKKQPVAFWCNPISGHNTLYWYLQNLGQGPELLIRYENEEAVDDSQLPKDRFSAERLKGVDSTLKIQPAELGDSAVYLCASSPIAAPYEQYFGPGTRLTVT.

V is TRBV29-1 and J is TRBJ1-6; perhaps TRBD1 as D (6 bases). The germline V gene has CDR1 SQVTM and CDR2 ANQGSEA. Trimming shortened V by 4 bases and J by 6 bases, and 7 bases separated the two germline ends. The CDR3 covers 12 residues. The CDR3 DNA sequence: TGCAGCGTTGGACAGGCTAATTCACCCCTCCACTTT. It is translated as CSVGQANSPLHF.

The chain couples TRBV4-1 to TRBJ2-5; 10 bases line up with TRBD2. The CDR3 extends over 18 amino acids. With 1 base clipped from V and 6 bases from J, the junction kept 14 bases outside the gene matches. Germline lookup yields CDR1 MGHRA and CDR2 YSYEKL. The CDR3: CASSQAVASGRVIKTQYF. The CDR3 DNA sequence: TGCGCCAGCAGCCAAGCGGTTGCTAGCGGGAGAGTAATAAAGACCCAGTACTTC.

The CDR3 sequence is CASSHDRANYNEQFF. The CDR3 nucleotides read TGTGCCAGCAGCCACGACAGGGCCAACTACAATGAGCAGTTCTTC. The chain is built from TRBV7-2 and TRBJ2-1; 7 positions agree with TRBD1. After removal of 5 bases from V and 3 bases from J, the junction contained 7 bases not matched to a gene. This CDR3 has 15 residues. The germline V gene has CDR1 SGHTA and CDR2 FQGNSA.

The CDR3, as DNA: TGCGCCAGCAGCCAAGAATTTGGGGGGATAGATACGCAGTATTTT. This gives the protein CASSQEFGGIDTQYF. The chain is built from TRBV4-1 and TRBJ2-3, with D perhaps TRBD2 (6 bases). The length of the CDR3 is 15 residues. V lost 0 bases, J lost 5 bases, and 12 bases lay in between. CDR1 and CDR2 from the germline V gene are MGHRA and YSYEKL.

The gene calls are TRBV2 and TRBJ1-5, with TRBD1 matching over 7 bases. Trimming took 5 bases from V and 6 from J; bases not matched to a gene: 7. Per the germline V gene, CDR1 is SNHLY and CDR2 is FYNNEI. CDR3 length equals 14 residues. The CDR3 spells CASSFDRDGQPQHF. CDR3 sequence (DNA): TGTGCCAGCAGTTTTGACAGGGATGGTCAGCCCCAGCATTTT.

This chain uses TRBV13 with TRBJ2-2; D possibly corresponds to TRBD1 (6 bases). The CDR3 is made up of 15 amino acids. Trimming stripped 6 bases from V and 3 bases from J, with 14 bases between. The germline V gene has CDR1 PRHDT and CDR2 FYEKMQ (reference sequence). The CDR3 DNA reads as TGTGCCAGCAGTTCTACAGGGTATGACACCGGGGAGCTGTTTTTT. This encodes CASSSTGYDTGELFF. Filled out from reference TRBV13 and TRBJ2-2, the complete variable domain reads AAGVIQSPRHLIKEKRETATLKCYPIPRHDTVYWYQQGPGQDPQFLISFYEKMQSDKGSIPDRFSAQQFSDYHSELNMSSLELGDSALYFCASSSTGYDTGELFFGEGSRLTVL.

V is TRBV4-3 and J is TRBJ1-4; 9 bases align to TRBD1. The CDR3 covers 16 residues. Trimming took 0 bases from V and 8 from J; bases not matched to a gene: 7. Germline V gene sequence: CDR1 LGHNA, CDR2 YSLEER. Written as DNA, the CDR3 is TGCGCCAGCAGCCAAGATAGTGGGACAGGGAACGAAAAACTGTTTTTT. This sequence encodes CASSQDSGTGNEKLFF.

The DNA of the CDR3 is TGTGCCAGCAGTGGAACCGGGACAGGGGATTACGAGCAGTACTTC. Encoded protein: CASSGTGTGDYEQYF. The V and J genes are TRBV25-1 and TRBJ2-7; 10 nucleotides line up with TRBD1. The germline gives CDR1 MGHDK, CDR2 SYGVNS. J gave up 4 bases and V 4 bases, and 7 bases lay outside the gene matches. CDR3 length: 15 amino acids.

The V call is TRBV7-9, the J call TRBJ1-5, with D tentatively TRBD1 (5 bases). The CDR3 contains 15 residues. The germline CDR1 and CDR2 sequences are SEHNR and FQNEAQ (reference sequence). V was trimmed by 5 bases and J by 2 bases, leaving 13 bases between them. The DNA for the CDR3 is TGTGCCAGCAGCCCCCCAGGGTATGGCAATCAGCCCCAGCATTTT. It codes for CASSPPGYGNQPQHF.

V usage is TRBV5-4 and J usage is TRBJ2-7, with 9 nucleotides matching TRBD1. Germline CDR1 and CDR2: SGHNT and YYREEE (reference sequence). The CDR3 sequence is 16 residues long. The trim removed 0 bases at V and 6 bases at J, leaving 10 bases unmatched. The CDR3 loop reads CASSLGVRDRDSEQYF. In DNA form, the CDR3 reads TGTGCCAGCAGCTTGGGGGTGCGGGACAGGGACTCCGAGCAGTACTTC.

The genes are TRBV11-2 and TRBJ2-7; 7 bases line up with TRBD2. The CDR3 is 15 residues long. The V segment lost 4 bases and the J segment 4 bases; nucleotides outside the gene matches: 10. Germline V gene data show CDR1 as SGHAT and CDR2 as FQNNGV. DNA for the CDR3: TGTGCCAGCAGCTCCCCGGCGGGGGAGACTTACGAGCAGTACTTC. It is translated as CASSSPAGETYEQYF.